This TCR beta chain emerged from a study of T cells in Graves' hyperthyroidism and ophthalmopathy (dated by TCRdb to the late 2010s). With regard to the full study: Peripheral blood was collected at initial diagnosis, before any treatment. To identify distinguishing TCR V-J signatures, a discovery cohort of 95 to 100 patients was used, comprising 40 to 45 with Graves' ophthalmopathy and about 59 with stable Graves' hyperthyroidism. Prospective prediction of ophthalmopathy was tested in an independent validation cohort consisting of 18 hyperthyroidism patients and 15 or so patients who later progressed to ophthalmopathy. The approximately 95 discovery patients were divided at random into training and test sets in a 7:3 ratio. In about 6 Graves' hyperthyroidism patients, the study also compared T-cell repertoires from thyroid tissue with T-cell repertoires from blood. After sampling, hyperthyroidism patients received methimazole starting at 30 mg daily, and ophthalmopathy patients received high-dose intravenous methylprednisolone. The paper reports TCR Vbeta CDR3 sequencing of approximately 140 peripheral blood samples: some 41 ophthalmopathy, fewer than 80 hyperthyroidism and some 17 progressor patients. What the research found in general, with its limitations: A model built on a 13 V-J signature distinguished ophthalmopathy from stable hyperthyroidism, reaching 85% to 90% sensitivity and 81.08% specificity in cross-validation and 80%/75% in testing. In validation, the model predicted progression to ophthalmopathy a median of roughly six months before onset, with about 71% sensitivity and nearly 75% specificity. No statistical method was used to fix the sample size in advance, and group allocation was not hidden from the investigators. Most expanded thyroid clonotypes (frequency above 0.001) were also detected in blood, a finding suggesting that blood repertoires may reflect thyroid immune responses.

This clonotype has at least ten counts. No antigen is known for it. Base qualities are not recorded, but no much larger clone differs from it by a single base. TCR beta CDR3 regions were amplified from RNA transcripts. A first-round RT-PCR of the TCR CDR3 used the HTBI primer set with the Qiagen OneStep RT-PCR kit. The libraries were constructed in a second round of multiplex PCR and then size-selected and purified. Paired-end sequencing of the libraries was performed with 100 bp reads on an Illumina HiSeq2000. Processing in the source paper ran as follows. SOAPnuke was used to process the raw data, with reads discarded if the reads contained adapters or uncalled bases, had a mean Phred below 15, or lacked an exact constant-primer or identifier match. High-quality paired reads were merged with COPE v1.2.5, and unique nucleotide sequences were defined as clonotypes. MiTCR v1.1 was used to align clonotypes to the IMGT TRBV, TRBD and TRBJ reference segments. Analysis was restricted to V-J combinations with a frequency above 0.0001, which covered roughly 99% of repertoires. A TCS score was defined as the ratio of F50 (clonal expansion) to E x V (chaos), with BLOSUM62-based TCRdist applied between CDR3 peptides within each V-J. Welch's t-statistics and random forest reduced around 550 V-J features to fewer than 15, which were used in a naive Bayes classifier (R e1071). TCRdb reanalyzed the raw reads on its own, using fastp at Q25 for trimming and MiXCR for clone calling, and kept in-frame beta chains. Rows matching on CDR3 protein sequence are summarized as one entry with the most common DNA and genes. The V and J calls come from TCRdb's annotation, not from the publication. The sample table lists nearly 600,000 distinct CDR3 sequences, 14% of them with a count of one. Together, the top ten hold 6.5% to 9% of the sample.

Ophthalmopathy patients had moderately to severely active disease, Clinical Activity Score of at least 3, NOSPECS grade of at least 4, and duration under 3 months. Patients with uncontrolled infections, other autoimmune diseases, pregnancy or lactation were excluded. Diagnoses were established on the basis of clinical symptoms, serum thyroxine and TRAb, thyroid ultrasound, and orbital computed tomography. PBMCs were separated from 10 ml of fresh peripheral blood using Ficoll-Paque density gradient centrifugation. Trizol reagent was used to extract total RNA, and RNA quality was then checked on an Agilent 2100 Bioanalyzer. V drops 1 base and J drops 8 bases, leaving 15 bases in between. The CDR3 spans 15 residues, from the cysteine through the phenylalanine. This entry keeps only the CDR3 DNA: 45 bases, framed from base 1. CDR1 and CDR2 were assigned from the germline V gene (reference sequence) as SEHNR and FQNEAQ.

The source is a woman aged 18 to 35 with Graves' ophthalmopathy. Source material: blood. The chain was built from TRBV7-9 and TRBJ2-1, with the D gene too uncertain to name. The base sequence is TGTGCCAGCAGCTTAGGGCGACCTCTAGAGGATGAGCAGTTCTTC. Its protein is CASSLGRPLEDEQFF.